Listed below are T cell receptor beta chains from one sample, sequenced in a study of tumor-infiltrating lymphocytes in oesophageal squamous cell carcinoma. TCRdb fed the PCR reads into MiXCR, producing one record per CDR3 protein. The table has about 13,000 distinct CDR3 sequences, roughly 56% seen once; the top ten hold 36%. The material sequenced was esophageal tumor tissue. The receptors originated from a male donor with esophageal squamous cell carcinoma. CDR3s include the opening cysteine and the closing phenylalanine or tryptophan. The size entry is marked missing in some rows and otherwise reads once, few, many or a size class.

>NA|TRBJ1-1|TRBV3-1
CASSPRANTEAFF
>NA|TRBJ2-3|TRBV7-6
CASSFPSSTDTQYF
>medium-sized|TRBJ1-4|TRBV7-6
CASSLMLGEKLFF
>few|TRBJ2-4|TRBV7-6
CASSPGLPLGIQYF
>medium-sized|TRBJ2-3|TRBV7-3
CASSSGQVADTQYF
>NA|TRBJ2-7|TRBV6-1
CASEGLAGGSYEQYF
>many|TRBJ2-1|TRBV28
CASLRDSSYNEQFF
>NA|TRBJ2-1|TRBV20-1
CSASGLGQAYNEQFF
>NA|TRBJ1-6|TRBV7-2
CASIPGSRVGSPLHF
>many|TRBJ1-4|TRBV5-8
CASNPETLNEKLFF
>once|TRBJ2-1|TRBV11-3
CASEGSTGELYF
>NA|TRBJ2-5|TRBV7-2
CASSPSRETQYF
>few|TRBJ2-6|TRBV12-3/TRBV12-4
CASSLGGGPRSGANVLTF
>NA|TRBJ2-1|TRBV5-4
CASSLDGGAGNEQFF
>NA|TRBJ2-5|TRBV2
CASKQRELDEQYF
>few|TRBJ2-7|TRBV7-8
CASSLGVAGGYEQYF
>NA|NA|TRBV7-6
CASSLGKGLAETQYF
>few|TRBJ2-1|TRBV7-3
CASSLTREPFNEQFF
>NA|TRBJ2-3|TRBV7-6
CASSLESPDTQYF
>many|TRBJ2-3|TRBV7-6
CASSLEFPDTQYF
>NA|TRBJ1-2|TRBV12-3/TRBV12-4
CASSFGAGYGYTF
>NA|TRBJ2-5|TRBV12-3/TRBV12-4
CASSPKQETQYF
>few|TRBJ2-4|TRBV7-2
CASSLSFLNIQYF
>NA|TRBJ1-6|TRBV5-1
CASSSGTGPSPLHF
>few|TRBJ1-2|TRBV6-1
CASSRYPGQGNYGYTF
>medium-sized|TRBJ2-2|TRBV7-3
CASSLRRGGTGELFF
>NA|TRBJ2-7|TRBV28
CASSGQRTFYEQYF
>once|NA|TRBV7-9
CASSLANAVYEQYF
>few|NA|TRBV7-3
CASSLTSGQFPYGYTF
>NA|TRBJ2-6|TRBV7-3
CASSLVPYSGANVLTF
>NA|TRBJ2-7|TRBV10-3
CAISPSTSYEQYF
>NA|TRBJ2-7|TRBV7-2
CASSSVAGDYNEQYF
>many|TRBJ2-1|TRBV7-9
CASISTGGNEQFF
>many|TRBJ1-2|TRBV9
CASSVEGQGNYGYTF
>NA|NA|TRBV7-3
CASSPARSETQYF
>few|TRBJ1-1|TRBV7-2
CASRRTGGTEAFF
>NA|TRBJ2-1|TRBV7-3
CASSMGLANEQFF
>NA|TRBJ1-5|TRBV6-2/TRBV6-3
CASSLNQGANQPQHF
>few|TRBJ2-3|TRBV7-3
CASSSRTGGGDTQYF
>NA|TRBJ2-3|TRBV28
CASSPPTSGRRGTQYF
>NA|TRBJ2-1|TRBV11-2
CASSPINEVNEQFF
>NA|TRBJ1-2|TRBV25-1
CASSETLGSYGYTF
>many|TRBJ2-4|TRBV7-2
CASSLPPGQLAKNIQYF
>NA|NA|TRBV7-6
CASSLPPAGGGYEQYF
>few|TRBJ2-7|TRBV6-1
CASSSDHPDMIKGEQYF
>once|NA|TRBV7-6
CASSPLAAIYNEQFF
>medium-sized|TRBJ1-5|TRBV7-8
CASSRQGDQPQHF
>NA|TRBJ2-1|TRBV7-6
CASSLGGYEQFF
>few|TRBJ2-4|TRBV7-6
CASSRDTGGINIQYF
>many|TRBJ1-3|TRBV7-9
CASSLNTGNTIYF